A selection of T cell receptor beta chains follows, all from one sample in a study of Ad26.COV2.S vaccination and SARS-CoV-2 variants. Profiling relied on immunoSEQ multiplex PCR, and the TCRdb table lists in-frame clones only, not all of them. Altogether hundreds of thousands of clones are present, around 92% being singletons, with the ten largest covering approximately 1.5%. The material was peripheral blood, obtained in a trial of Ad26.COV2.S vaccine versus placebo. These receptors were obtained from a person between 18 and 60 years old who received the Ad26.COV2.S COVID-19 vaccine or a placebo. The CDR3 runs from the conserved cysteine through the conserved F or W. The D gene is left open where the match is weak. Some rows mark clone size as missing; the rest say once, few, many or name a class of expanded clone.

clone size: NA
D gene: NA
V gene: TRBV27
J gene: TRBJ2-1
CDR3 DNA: TGTGCCAGCAGTTTAGGGTACTCCTACAATGAGCAGTTCTTC
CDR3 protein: CASSLGYSYNEQFF

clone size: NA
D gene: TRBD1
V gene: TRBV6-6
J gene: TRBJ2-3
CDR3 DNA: TGTGCCAGCAGCATATGGACAGGGATAGGAGATACGCAGTATTTT
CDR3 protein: CASSIWTGIGDTQYF

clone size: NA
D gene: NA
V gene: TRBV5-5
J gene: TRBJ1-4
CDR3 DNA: TGTGCCAGCAGCTCCCGGGCCAATGAAAAACTGTTTTTT
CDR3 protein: CASSSRANEKLFF

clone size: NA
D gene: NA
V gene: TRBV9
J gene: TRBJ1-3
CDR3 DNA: TGTGCCAGCAGCGTAGACCCCTCTGGAAACACCATATATTTT
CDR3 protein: CASSVDPSGNTIYF

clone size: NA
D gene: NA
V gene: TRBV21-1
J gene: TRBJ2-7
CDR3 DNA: TGTGCCAGCACTCCCTGGGGAGACAGGGTCTCCTACGAGCAGTACTTC
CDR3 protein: CASTPWGDRVSYEQYF

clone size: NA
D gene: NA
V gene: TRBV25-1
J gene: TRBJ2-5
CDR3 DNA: TGTGCCAGCAGTGAATCAGGGAAAGAGAGGGCCCAGTACTTC
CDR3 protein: CASSESGKERAQYF

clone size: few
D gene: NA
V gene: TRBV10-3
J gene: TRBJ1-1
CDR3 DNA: TGTGCCATCAGTGAGGAAAATGGGGCGCGGACTGAAGCTTTCTTT
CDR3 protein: CAISEENGARTEAFF

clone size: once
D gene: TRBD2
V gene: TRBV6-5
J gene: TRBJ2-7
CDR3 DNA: TGTGCCAGCAGTAGCGGGGGATACGAGCAGTACTTC
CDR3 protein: CASSSGGYEQYF

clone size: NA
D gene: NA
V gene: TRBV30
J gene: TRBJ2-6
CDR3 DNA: TGTGCCTGGAGGGCAAATGCTGGGGCCAACGTCCTGACTTTC
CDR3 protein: CAWRANAGANVLTF

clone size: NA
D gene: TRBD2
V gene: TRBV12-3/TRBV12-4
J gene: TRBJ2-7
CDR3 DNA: TGTGCCAGCAGTGCGGGGGGTACCTACGAGCAGTACTTC
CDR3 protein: CASSAGGTYEQYF

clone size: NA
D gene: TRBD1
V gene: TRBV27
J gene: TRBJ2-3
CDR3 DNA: TGTGCCAGCAGTCCTGACAGGGGAGATACGCAGTATTTT
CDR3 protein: CASSPDRGDTQYF

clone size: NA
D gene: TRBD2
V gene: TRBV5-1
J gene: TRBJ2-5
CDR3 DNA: TGCGCCAGCAGTCGAAGCGGGAATGGGGAGACCCAGTACTTC
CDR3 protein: CASSRSGNGETQYF

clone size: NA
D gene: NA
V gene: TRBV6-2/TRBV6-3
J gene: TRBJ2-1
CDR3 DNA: TGTGCCAGCAGCGCTGACAGTCATGAGCAGTTCTTC
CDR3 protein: CASSADSHEQFF

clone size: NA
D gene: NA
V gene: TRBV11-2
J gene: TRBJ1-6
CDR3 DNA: TGTGCCAGCAGCTTCCAGGGAATCTATAATTCACCCCTCCACTTT
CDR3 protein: CASSFQGIYNSPLHF

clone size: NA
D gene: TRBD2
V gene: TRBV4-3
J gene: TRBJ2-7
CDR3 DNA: TGCGCCAGCAGCCAAGATACTAGCGGGGTCTACGAGCAGTACTTC
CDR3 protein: CASSQDTSGVYEQYF

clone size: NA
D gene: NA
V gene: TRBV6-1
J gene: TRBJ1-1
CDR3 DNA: TGTGCCAGCAGTGAAGGTTGGGGTTTGAACACTGAAGCTTTCTTT
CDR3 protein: CASSEGWGLNTEAFF

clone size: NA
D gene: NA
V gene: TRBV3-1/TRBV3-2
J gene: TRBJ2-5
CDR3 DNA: TGTGCCAGCAGCGCGGTATCGCGGACCCAGTACTTC
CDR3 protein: CASSAVSRTQYF

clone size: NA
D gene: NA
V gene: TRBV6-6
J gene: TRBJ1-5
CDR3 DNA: TGTGCCAGCAGTTACACAATAACATGGGTCAATCAGCCCCAGCATTTT
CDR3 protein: CASSYTITWVNQPQHF

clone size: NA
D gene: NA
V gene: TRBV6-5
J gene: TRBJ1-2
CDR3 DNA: TGTGCCAGCAGTTACTATCCCGGGACCTCCTATGGCTACACCTTC
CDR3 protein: CASSYYPGTSYGYTF

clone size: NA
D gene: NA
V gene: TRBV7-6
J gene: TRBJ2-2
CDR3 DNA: TGTGCCAGCAGCCAAACCGGGCTGGCCGGGGAGCTGTTTTTT
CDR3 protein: CASSQTGLAGELFF

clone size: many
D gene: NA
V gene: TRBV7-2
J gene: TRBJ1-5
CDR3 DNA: TGTGCCAGCAGCTTAGCCCCACTTGGGACACCAAATCAGCCCCAGCATTTT
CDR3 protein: CASSLAPLGTPNQPQHF

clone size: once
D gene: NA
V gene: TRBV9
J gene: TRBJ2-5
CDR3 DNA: TGTGCCAGCACAAAAATGGAGGGCGAGACCCAGTACTTC
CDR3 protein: CASTKMEGETQYF

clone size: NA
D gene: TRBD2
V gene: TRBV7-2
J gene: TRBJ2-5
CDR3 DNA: TGTGCCAGCAGCCAGGGACTAGCTGGCCCAAGCGAGACCCAGTACTTC
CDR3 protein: CASSQGLAGPSETQYF

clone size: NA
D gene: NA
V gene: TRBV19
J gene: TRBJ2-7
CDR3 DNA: TGTGCCAGTAGTACCAACCAGGGCTACGAGCAGTACTTC
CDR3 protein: CASSTNQGYEQYF

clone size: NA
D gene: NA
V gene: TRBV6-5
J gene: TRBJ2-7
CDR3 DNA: TGTGCCAGCAGTTTACGACAGTACGAGCAGTACTTC
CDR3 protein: CASSLRQYEQYF

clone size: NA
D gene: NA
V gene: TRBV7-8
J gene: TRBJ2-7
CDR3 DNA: TGTGCCAGCAGCTTAAGCCCATACGAGCAGTACTTC
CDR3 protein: CASSLSPYEQYF

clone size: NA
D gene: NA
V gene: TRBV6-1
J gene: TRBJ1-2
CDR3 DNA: TGTGCCAGCAGTGAAGGTATGGCAGCTAACTATGGCTACACCTTC
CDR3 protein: CASSEGMAANYGYTF

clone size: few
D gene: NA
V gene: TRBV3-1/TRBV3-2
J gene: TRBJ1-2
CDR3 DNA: TGTGCCAGCAGCCAAGGCACGGCGTATGGCTACACCTTC
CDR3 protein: CASSQGTAYGYTF

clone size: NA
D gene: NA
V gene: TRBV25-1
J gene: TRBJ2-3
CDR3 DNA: TGTGCCAGCAGTGAGGAAACTCACCCGGGACCGCGGGATTTT
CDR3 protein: CASSEETHPGPRDF

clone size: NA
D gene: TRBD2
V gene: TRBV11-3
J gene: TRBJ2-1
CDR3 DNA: TGTGCCAGCAGCTCGGGACTAGCGGGGGCCTCCTACAATGAGCAGTTCTTC
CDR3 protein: CASSSGLAGASYNEQFF

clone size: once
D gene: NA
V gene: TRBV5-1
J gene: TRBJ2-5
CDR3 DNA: TGCGCCAGCAGCGCGGGACTTAGGTACCAAGAGACCCAGTACTTC
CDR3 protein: CASSAGLRYQETQYF

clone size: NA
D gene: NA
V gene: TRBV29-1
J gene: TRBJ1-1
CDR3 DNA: TGCAGCACCCACCAATCCGAGAGCACTGAAGCTTTCTTT
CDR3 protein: CSTHQSESTEAFF

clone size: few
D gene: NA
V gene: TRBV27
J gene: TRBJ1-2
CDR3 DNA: TGTGCCAGCAGTTTATCGGGGTTTCGCTATGGCTACACCTTC
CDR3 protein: CASSLSGFRYGYTF

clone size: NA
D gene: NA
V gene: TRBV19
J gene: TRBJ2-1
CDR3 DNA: TGTGCCAGCACTACCCAGTTGGCGCTAAGCGGTGAGCAGTTCTTC
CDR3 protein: CASTTQLALSGEQFF

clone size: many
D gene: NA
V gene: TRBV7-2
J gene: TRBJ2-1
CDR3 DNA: TGTGCCAGCAGCTTAGACCCTCAAATGGAAGTGCAGTTCTTC
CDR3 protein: CASSLDPQMEVQFF

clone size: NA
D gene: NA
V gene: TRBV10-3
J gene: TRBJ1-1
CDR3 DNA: TGTGCCATCCAGCCCCGGGGGGGGACTGAAGCTTTCTTT
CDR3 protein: CAIQPRGGTEAFF

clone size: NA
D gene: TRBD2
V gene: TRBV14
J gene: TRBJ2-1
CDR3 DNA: TGTGCCAGCAGCCAGAACGTTGGACTAGCGGGAGTAGGGGAGCAGTTCTTC
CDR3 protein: CASSQNVGLAGVGEQFF

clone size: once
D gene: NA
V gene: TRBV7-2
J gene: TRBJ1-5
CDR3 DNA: TGTGCCAGCAGCGCCAACGGGCCGCGGCAGCCCCAGCATTTT
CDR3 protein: CASSANGPRQPQHF

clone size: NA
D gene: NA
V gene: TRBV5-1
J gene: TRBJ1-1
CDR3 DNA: TGCGCCAGCAGCTTGGATCGGGGGGAAGCTTTCTTT
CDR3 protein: CASSLDRGEAFF

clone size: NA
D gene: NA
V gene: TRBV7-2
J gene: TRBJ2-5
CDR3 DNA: TGTGCCAGCAGCTTAATCCTGCGGGAAGAGACCCAGTACTTC
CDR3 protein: CASSLILREETQYF

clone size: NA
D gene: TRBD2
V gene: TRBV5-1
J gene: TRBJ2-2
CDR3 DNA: TGCGCCAGCAGCTGGACTAGCGGGGGGAACACCGGGGAGCTGTTTTTT
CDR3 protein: CASSWTSGGNTGELFF

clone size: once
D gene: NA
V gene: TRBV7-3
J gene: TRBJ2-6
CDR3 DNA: TGTGCCAGCAGCCCTCAGGACATCTCTCGTGGGGCCAACGTCCTGACTTTC
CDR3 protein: CASSPQDISRGANVLTF

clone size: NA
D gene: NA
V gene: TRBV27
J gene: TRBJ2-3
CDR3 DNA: TGTGCCAGCAAGGGTAGGGACCCCACAGATACGCAGTATTTT
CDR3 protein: CASKGRDPTDTQYF

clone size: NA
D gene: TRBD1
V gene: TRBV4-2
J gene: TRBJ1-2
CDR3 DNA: TGTGCCAGCAGCCAGCCGGGACAGGGGGTTTATGGCTACACCTTC
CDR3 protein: CASSQPGQGVYGYTF

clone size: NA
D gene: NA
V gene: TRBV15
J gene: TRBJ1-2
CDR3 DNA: TGTGCCACCAGCAGACGCGAGACGGACTACACCTTC
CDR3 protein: CATSRRETDYTF

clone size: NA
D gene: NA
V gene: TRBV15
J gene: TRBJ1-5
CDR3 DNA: TGTGCCACCAAGGTCGGGGATAATAGCAATCAGCCCCAGCATTTT
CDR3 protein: CATKVGDNSNQPQHF

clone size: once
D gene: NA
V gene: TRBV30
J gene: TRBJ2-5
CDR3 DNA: TGTGCCTGGAGTAAATCTCAAGAGACCCAGTACTTC
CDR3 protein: CAWSKSQETQYF

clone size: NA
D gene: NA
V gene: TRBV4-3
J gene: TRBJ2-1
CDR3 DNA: TGCGCCAGCAGCCAAGATCAAGGGGGGAAATATGAGCAGTTCTTC
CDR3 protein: CASSQDQGGKYEQFF

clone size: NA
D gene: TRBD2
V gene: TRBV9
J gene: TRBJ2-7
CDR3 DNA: TGTGCCAGCAGCGTAGCCCCTAGCGGGAGGGCTACACTTTACGAGCAGTACTTC
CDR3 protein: CASSVAPSGRATLYEQYF

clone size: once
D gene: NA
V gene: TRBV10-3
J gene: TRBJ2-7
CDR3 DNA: TGTGCCATCAGCTCGGTAACGGGGCTCTCCTACGAGCAGTACTTC
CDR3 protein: CAISSVTGLSYEQYF

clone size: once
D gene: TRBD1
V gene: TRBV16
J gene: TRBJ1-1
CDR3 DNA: TGTGCCAGCAGCCATCTTCAGGGGGCGCCGGGAGGCACTGAAGCTTTCTTT
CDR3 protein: CASSHLQGAPGGTEAFF

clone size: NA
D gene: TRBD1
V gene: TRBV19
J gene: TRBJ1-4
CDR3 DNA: TGTGCCAGTAGTATCAGGCGGCTGGACAGGGGATCTAATGAAAAACTGTTTTTT
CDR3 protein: CASSIRRLDRGSNEKLFF

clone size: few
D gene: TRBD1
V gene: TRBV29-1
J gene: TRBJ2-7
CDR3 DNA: TGCAGCGTTGACTGGACAGGGCTGGGGGAGCAGTACTTC
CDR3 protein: CSVDWTGLGEQYF

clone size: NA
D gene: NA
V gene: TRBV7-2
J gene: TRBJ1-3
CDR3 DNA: TGTGCCAGCAGCTTCCCGACACAGCACTCTGGAAACACCATATATTTT
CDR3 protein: CASSFPTQHSGNTIYF